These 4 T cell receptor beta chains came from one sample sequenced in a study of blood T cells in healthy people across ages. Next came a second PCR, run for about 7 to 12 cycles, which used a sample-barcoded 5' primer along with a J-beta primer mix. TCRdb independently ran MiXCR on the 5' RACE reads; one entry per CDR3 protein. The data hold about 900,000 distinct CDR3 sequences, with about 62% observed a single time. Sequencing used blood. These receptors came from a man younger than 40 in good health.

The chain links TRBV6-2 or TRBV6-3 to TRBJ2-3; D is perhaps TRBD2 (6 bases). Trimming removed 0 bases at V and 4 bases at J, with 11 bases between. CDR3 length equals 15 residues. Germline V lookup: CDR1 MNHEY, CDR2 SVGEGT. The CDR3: CASSYSITGADTQYF. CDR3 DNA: TGTGCCAGCAGTTACTCGATTACGGGAGCAGATACGCAGTATTTT.

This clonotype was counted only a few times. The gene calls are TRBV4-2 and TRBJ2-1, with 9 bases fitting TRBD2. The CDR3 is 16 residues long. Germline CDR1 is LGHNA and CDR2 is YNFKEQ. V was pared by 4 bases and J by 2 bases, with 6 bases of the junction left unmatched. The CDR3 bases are TGTGCCAGCAGCCCTTTAGCGGGGGCCACCTACAATGAGCAGTTCTTC. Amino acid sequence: CASSPLAGATYNEQFF.

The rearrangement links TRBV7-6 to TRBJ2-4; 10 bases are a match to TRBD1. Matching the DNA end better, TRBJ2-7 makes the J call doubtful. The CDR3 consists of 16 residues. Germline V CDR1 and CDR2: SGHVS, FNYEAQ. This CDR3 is CASSLGGQGGVYEQYF. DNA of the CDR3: TGTGCCAGCAGCTTAGGCGGACAGGGGGGAGTCTACGAGCAGTACTTC.

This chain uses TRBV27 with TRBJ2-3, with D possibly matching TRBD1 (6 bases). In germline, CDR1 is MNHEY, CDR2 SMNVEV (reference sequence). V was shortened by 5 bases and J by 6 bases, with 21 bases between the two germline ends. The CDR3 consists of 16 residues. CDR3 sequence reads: CASSATWTAREDTQYF. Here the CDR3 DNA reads TGTGCCAGCAGTGCGACCTGGACAGCAAGGGAGGATACGCAGTATTTT.